The 2 T cell receptor beta chains below all came from one sample that was sequenced in a study of graft-versus-host responses after intestinal transplantation. Libraries were prepared by immunoSEQ multiplex PCR; TCRdb keeps only in-frame clonotypes and omits some of them. Of about 88,000 clones listed, roughly 89% were seen once; the top ten hold about 0.3%. No cognate antigen is known for these TCRs. Sequencing used unstimulated CD4+ T cells sorted from spleen or lymph node cells, obtained before intestinal transplant. The receptor source for this set is a human donor who received an intestinal transplant.

The CDR3 DNA reads TGTGCCAGCAGTTACCCAACAGGGGGAGTAGGGAATGAGCAGTTCTTC. Its translation: CASSYPTGGVGNEQFF. The chain employs TRBV6-6 and TRBJ2-1; 8 bases fit TRBD1. The germline V gene has CDR1 MNHNY and CDR2 SVGAGI (reference sequence). J lost 7 bases, V lost 2 bases, and 10 bases had no gene match. There are 16 residues in the CDR3.

This rearrangement joins TRBV5-6 to TRBJ2-2; 11 nucleotides agree with TRBD2. The V gene end was trimmed by 2 bases and the J gene end by 2 bases; junction bases not matched to a gene: 5. The CDR3 covers 17 residues. From germline, CDR1 is SGHDT and CDR2 YYEEEE. This CDR3 reads CASSFPGLAANTGELFF. CDR3 coding DNA: TGTGCCAGCAGCTTCCCGGGACTAGCGGCAAACACCGGGGAGCTGTTTTTT.